The T cell receptor beta chain under discussion was sequenced for a study of CD8 T cells in ankylosing spondylitis. Study-level findings and limits: One TCR beta motif, made up of roughly eight highly homologous variants, appeared characteristic of ankylosing spondylitis blood.

TCRdb re-called the 5' RACE reads through MiXCR, storing one row per CDR3 protein. The sample shows about 540,000 distinct CDR3 sequences, roughly an eighth of them seen only once. The V gene end was trimmed by 4 bases and the J gene end by 7 bases; junction bases not matched to a gene: 11. Germline V gene lookup returns CDR1 SGDLS and CDR2 YYNGEE. This CDR3 has 15 residues. Worth noting for this clonotype: Its cognate antigen is unknown.

The chain combines TRBV9 with TRBJ2-7, with TRBD2 matching over 10 bases. Sequencing used blood, either unsorted or a sorted T cell fraction (not recorded which). This clonotype was obtained from a male donor with ankylosing spondylitis. The CDR3 loop reads CASSPGSGRLFEQYF. CDR3 sequence (DNA): TGTGCCAGCAGCCCCGGTAGCGGGAGGTTATTTGAGCAGTACTTC.